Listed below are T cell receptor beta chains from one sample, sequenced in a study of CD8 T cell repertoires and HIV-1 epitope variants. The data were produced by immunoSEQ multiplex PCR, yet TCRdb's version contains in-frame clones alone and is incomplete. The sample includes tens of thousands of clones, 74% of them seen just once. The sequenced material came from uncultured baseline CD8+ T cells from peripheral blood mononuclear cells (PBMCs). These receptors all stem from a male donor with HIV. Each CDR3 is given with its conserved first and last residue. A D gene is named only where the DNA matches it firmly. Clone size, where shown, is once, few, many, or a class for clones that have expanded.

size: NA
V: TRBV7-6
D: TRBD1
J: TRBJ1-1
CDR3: CASSSDRGAGAEAFF
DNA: TGTGCCAGCAGCTCCGACAGGGGCGCTGGTGCTGAAGCTTTCTTT

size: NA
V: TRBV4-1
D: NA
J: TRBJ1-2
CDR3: CASSQDEDIGIPGGYTF
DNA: TGCGCCAGCAGCCAAGATGAGGACATCGGCATCCCGGGTGGCTACACCTTC

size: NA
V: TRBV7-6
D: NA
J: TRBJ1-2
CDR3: CASSNKFRDPNYGYTF
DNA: TGTGCCAGCAGCAACAAATTCAGGGATCCTAACTATGGCTACACCTTC

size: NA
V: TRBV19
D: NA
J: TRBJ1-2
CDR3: CASSPQRSLYGYTF
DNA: TGTGCCAGTAGTCCTCAGAGGAGCCTCTATGGCTACACCTTC

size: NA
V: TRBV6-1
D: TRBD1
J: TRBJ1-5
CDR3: CASRATGNQPQHF
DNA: TGTGCCAGCAGGGCGACAGGGAATCAGCCCCAGCATTTT

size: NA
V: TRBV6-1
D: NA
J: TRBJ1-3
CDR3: CASSESGGNTIYF
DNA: TGTGCCAGCAGTGAAAGTGGGGGAAACACCATATATTTT

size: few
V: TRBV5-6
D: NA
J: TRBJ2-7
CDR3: CASSLGPSLGDYEQYF
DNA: TGTGCCAGCAGCTTGGGGCCTTCTTTGGGAGATTACGAGCAGTACTTC

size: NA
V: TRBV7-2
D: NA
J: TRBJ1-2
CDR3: CASSFVLGRVYGYTF
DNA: TGTGCCAGCAGCTTCGTTTTAGGGAGGGTTTATGGCTACACCTTC

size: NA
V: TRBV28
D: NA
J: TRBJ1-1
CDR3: CAGGGTEAFF
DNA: TGTGCCGGAGGGGGCACTGAAGCTTTCTTT

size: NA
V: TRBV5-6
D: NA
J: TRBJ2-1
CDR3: CASSILGPSLVNEQFF
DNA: TGTGCCAGCAGCATACTAGGGCCGTCTCTGGTTAATGAGCAGTTCTTC

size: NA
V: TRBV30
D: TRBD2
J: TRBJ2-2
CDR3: CALASGGPTGELFF
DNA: TGTGCCTTGGCTAGCGGGGGGCCGACCGGGGAGCTGTTTTTT

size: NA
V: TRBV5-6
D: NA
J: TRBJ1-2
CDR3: CASSLLLGAVDYGYTF
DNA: TGTGCCAGCAGCTTGTTATTGGGGGCCGTCGACTATGGCTACACCTTC

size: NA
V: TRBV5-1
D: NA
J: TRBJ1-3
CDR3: CASTSGSQASSGNTIYF
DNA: TGCGCCAGCACTTCGGGCTCACAGGCGAGCTCTGGAAACACCATATATTTT

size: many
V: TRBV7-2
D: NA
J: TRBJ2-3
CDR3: CASSLYGDTQYF
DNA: TGTGCCAGCAGCTTATACGGAGATACGCAGTATTTT

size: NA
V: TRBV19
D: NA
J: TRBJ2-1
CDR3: CASRSYNEQFF
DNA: TGTGCCAGTAGATCTTACAATGAGCAGTTCTTC

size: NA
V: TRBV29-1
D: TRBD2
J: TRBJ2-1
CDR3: CSVVPSGRPYNEQFF
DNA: TGCAGCGTTGTGCCTAGCGGGAGACCCTACAATGAGCAGTTCTTC

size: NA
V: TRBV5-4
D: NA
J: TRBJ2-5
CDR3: CASIPDQGGTQYF
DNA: TGTGCCAGCATCCCCGACCAGGGGGGGACCCAGTACTTC

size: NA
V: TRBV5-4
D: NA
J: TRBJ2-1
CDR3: CASSPGVASSNEQFF
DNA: TGTGCCAGCAGCCCGGGGGTAGCGAGTAGCAATGAGCAGTTCTTC